The entry below gives a single TCR beta chain sequence along with its context. Antigen specificity is unknown. The data were obtained in a study of shared clonotypes between healthy human individuals. Study observations and caveats: Sequencing depth was expected to affect clonotype sharing among donors.

Repertoires were generated with immunoSEQ multiplex PCR, while TCRdb's copy carries only in-frame clones and drops some. The data contain about 380,000 clones, roughly 96% of them singletons. The TCR comes from a man aged 30 to 39 in good health. What was sequenced was memory CD8+ T cells sorted from blood. The subset was: CD45RO+ cells pooled with CCR7-negative TemRA cells.

In DNA, the CDR3 is TGTGCCAGCACCCGGGCGGGGGCACGCGAGCAGTTCTTC. Amino acid sequence: CASTRAGAREQFF. The V gene is TRBV6-5, the J gene TRBJ2-1; maybe TRBD2 (7 bases). Trimming removed 7 bases from V and 10 bases from J, with 17 bases in between. Germline V lookup: CDR1 MNHEY, CDR2 SVGAGI. CDR3 length: 13 amino acids.